Below, 29 T cell receptor beta chains from the same sample are listed, as sequenced in a study of metastatic and nonmetastatic thyroid tumors (dated by TCRdb to about 2020). The library was obtained by PCR. Sequencing relied on an Illumina HiSeq 4000. In-frame beta chains were kept once TCRdb had trimmed the public reads at Q25 with fastp and called clones with MiXCR. For this sample there are roughly 11,000 clones; around 27% appear just once. About a fifth of the sample is in the top ten clones. Before undergoing thyroid surgery, none of the patients had been given any kind of treatment. The source material was adjacent normal tissue. The receptors were gathered from a male donor with papillary thyroid cancer or a benign thyroid nodule (not recorded which). Some clones in this sample may be carry-over from other donors' samples.

The rearrangement joins TRBV6-2 or TRBV6-3 to TRBJ1-6, with D perhaps matching TRBD1 (5 bases). This CDR3 spans 14 amino acids. The V and J ends lost 3 bases and 7 bases respectively, with 10 bases between them. Germline V gives CDR1 MNHEY, CDR2 SVGEGT. CDR3 coding DNA: TGTGCCAGCAGTTATAGAGGGGCGAATTCACCCCTCCACTTT. Protein product: CASSYRGANSPLHF.

This chain links TRBV2 with TRBJ1-1, with D perhaps matching TRBD1 (5 bases). Germline V lookup: CDR1 SNHLY, CDR2 FYNNEI. V was trimmed by 5 bases and J by 3 bases, leaving 16 bases between them. This CDR3 is built from 15 residues. The CDR3 DNA reads TGTGCCAGCAGTAGAGGACGACAGTGGGACACTGAAGCTTTCTTT. It translates to CASSRGRQWDTEAFF.

In nucleotides, the CDR3 is TGTGCCAGCAGGGGGGACGGCGGTCCCACAGATACGCAGTATTTT. Its protein product is CASRGDGGPTDTQYF. The chain has TRBV2 and TRBJ2-3; the D gene could be TRBD1 or TRBD2 (5 bases each). The CDR3 totals 15 residues. Trimming removed 6 bases from V and 2 bases from J, with 15 bases in between. From germline, CDR1 is SNHLY and CDR2 FYNNEI.

This sequence joins TRBV6-4 and TRBJ1-2, with 9 bases fitting TRBD1. This CDR3 comprises 15 residues. J gave up 2 bases and V 0 bases, and 1 base lay outside the gene matches. Per the germline V gene, CDR1 is MRHNA and CDR2 is SNTAGT. CDR3 nucleotides: TGTGCCAGCAGTGACTCGGGGACAGGGAACTATGGCTACACCTTC. Protein sequence: CASSDSGTGNYGYTF.

This chain connects TRBV6-5 to TRBJ2-7; the match to TRBD2 covers 13 bases. The germline CDR1 and CDR2 sequences are MNHEY and SVGAGI. Trimming removed 0 bases from V and 5 bases from J; junction bases left unmatched: 7. The CDR3 totals 17 residues. CDR3 nucleotides: TGTGCCAGCAGTTACTCTCAAAGGACTAGCGGGAGACACGAGCAGTACTTC. As protein: CASSYSQRTSGRHEQYF.

This clone has only a few counts. This CDR3 reads CASSPDGDSGNTIYF. In DNA form, the CDR3 reads TGTGCCAGCAGCCCAGACGGAGACTCTGGAAACACCATATATTTT. This chain links TRBV6-1 with TRBJ1-3; D not resolved. This CDR3 contains 15 residues. The ends were cut back, 6 bases at V and 0 bases at J, with 12 bases in the middle. In germline, CDR1 is MNHNS, CDR2 SASEGT.

The rearrangement uses TRBV19 and TRBJ1-1, with D unclear. Germline-derived CDR1 and CDR2 are LNHDA and SQIVND (reference sequence). Trimming pared 8 bases from V and 6 bases from J, leaving 10 bases between. There are 11 residues in the CDR3. The CDR3 DNA is TGTGCCAGTGGGCGCTTCGCTGAAGCTTTCTTT. Protein: CASGRFAEAFF.

The V and J genes are TRBV7-3 and TRBJ2-1, with D uncertain. Germline CDR1 SGHTA, CDR2 FQGTGA. V lost 1 base to trimming and J lost 6 bases, with 4 bases between them. This CDR3 has 12 amino acids. CDR3 amino acids: CASSLSGNEQFF. DNA for the CDR3: TGTGCCAGCAGCTTAAGCGGCAATGAGCAGTTCTTC.

This clone was seen just once. The CDR3 coding sequence is TGCAGTGCTAGAGATCCCAGGGACACTCCGAACACCGGGGAGCTGTTTTTT. This sequence encodes CSARDPRDTPNTGELFF. The rearrangement joins TRBV20-1 to TRBJ2-2; maybe TRBD1 (6 bases). The V gene's germline CDR1 is DFQATT and CDR2 SNEGSKA (reference sequence). Trimming took 0 bases from V and 0 from J, leaving 14 bases between them. The CDR3 extends over 17 amino acids.

This chain joins TRBV19 and TRBJ2-2; D is undetermined. Trimming stripped 5 bases from V and 0 bases from J, with 7 bases between. The germline CDR1 and CDR2 sequences are LNHDA and SQIVND (reference sequence). The CDR3 runs to 14 residues. Written as DNA, the CDR3 is TGTGCCAGTAGTCCTTTCTCGAACACCGGGGAGCTGTTTTTT. Its translation is CASSPFSNTGELFF. Full variable domain (missing parts from reference TRBV19 and TRBJ2-2): DGGITQSPKYLFRKEGQNVTLSCEQNLNHDAMYWYRQDPGQGLRLIYYSQIVNDFQKGDIAEGYSVSREKKESFPLTVTSAQKNPTAFYLCASSPFSNTGELFFGEGSRLTVL.

In its sample, this clone was seen a few times. The chain combines TRBV6-1 with TRBJ2-3; D may be TRBD2 (5 bases). Trimming removed 2 bases at V and 5 bases at J, with 14 bases between. The germline gives CDR1 MNHNS, CDR2 SASEGT. The CDR3 is 15 residues long. The CDR3 loop reads CASSEFVSRGDTQYF. For the CDR3, the DNA is TGTGCCAGCAGTGAATTTGTATCTCGGGGAGATACGCAGTATTTT.

This clone was counted only a few times. The rearrangement uses TRBV28 and TRBJ1-6; D may be TRBD1 (6 bases). This CDR3 region has 16 residues. Germline V gives CDR1 MDHEN, CDR2 SYDVKM. Trimming shortened V by 4 bases and J by 5 bases, and 15 bases separated the two germline ends. The CDR3 DNA reads TGTGCCAGCAGTTCATTGGGTTGGACAGATAATTCACCCCTCCACTTT. Its translation is CASSSLGWTDNSPLHF.

In its sample, this clone was seen once. This chain connects TRBV9 to TRBJ2-2; TRBD2 matches at 8 bases. V lost 3 bases, J lost 2 bases, and 9 bases stayed unmatched. The CDR3 is 17 residues long. CDR1 and CDR2 (germline): SGDLS, YYNGEE. CDR3 sequence: CASSARLARLNTGELFF. The CDR3 nucleotides are TGTGCCAGCAGCGCCAGACTAGCGAGATTAAACACCGGGGAGCTGTTTTTT.

This clone was found a few times. An end of the junction does not agree with germline; a read error may underlie this. V is TRBV10-3 and J is TRBJ2-6; the D is unclear. This CDR3 has 15 amino acids. The V gene's germline CDR1 is ENHRY and CDR2 SYGVKD. The CDR3 sequence is CAISEYGSGANVLTF. The CDR3 bases are TGTGCCATCAGTGAATATGGCTCTGGAGCCAACGTCCTGACTTTC.

The V call is TRBV7-9, the J call TRBJ2-7; D is uncertain. The CDR3 is 15 amino acids. Germline V gene sequence: CDR1 SEHNR, CDR2 FQNEAQ (reference sequence). Trimming shortened V by 5 bases and J by 4 bases, and 18 bases separated the two germline ends. The DNA for the CDR3 is TGTGCCAGCAGCCTCGCGCGTGGGGTGAGGTACGAGCAGTACTTC. This sequence encodes CASSLARGVRYEQYF.

V gene TRBV2 combines with J gene TRBJ1-6, with TRBD1 identical over 7 bases. This CDR3 region has 13 residues. From germline, CDR1 is SNHLY and CDR2 FYNNEI. The ends lost 8 bases at V and 7 bases at J; junction bases unmatched: 5. CDR3 sequence (DNA): TGTGCCAGCCTGGGACAGACAAATTCACCCCTCCACTTT. This gives the protein CASLGQTNSPLHF.

This clone was seen a handful of times. This rearrangement joins TRBV6-1 to TRBJ1-1, with D unresolved. V dropped 5 bases and J dropped 1 base, with 11 bases sitting between them. Germline V gene lookup returns CDR1 MNHNS and CDR2 SASEGT. The CDR3 loop spans 14 amino acids. In DNA form, the CDR3 reads TGTGCCAGCAGTCGGACTCTTGCGAACACTGAAGCTTTCTTT. It yields the protein CASSRTLANTEAFF.

In this sample, this clone turned up a few times. CDR3 sequence: CASSPQGDTEAFF. The CDR3 DNA is TGTGCCAGCAGCCCACAGGGTGACACTGAAGCTTTCTTT. The rearrangement uses TRBV11-3 and TRBJ1-1; tentatively, D is TRBD1 (6 bases). Trimming left V 5 bases short and J 3 bases short, with 10 bases between. This CDR3 is built from 13 residues. The germline gives CDR1 SGHNT, CDR2 YENEEA.

This clone was detected only a few times. The chain uses TRBV20-1 and TRBJ1-6, with a weak D call TRBD1 (5 bases). This CDR3 is built from 13 residues. Germline CDR1 and CDR2: DFQATT and SNEGSKA (reference sequence). V was clipped by 1 base and J by 6 bases, with 7 bases between them. CDR3 in DNA: TGCAGTGCTAGAGGGACAAGTAATTCACCCCTCCACTTT. It specifies CSARGTSNSPLHF.

The chain combines TRBV5-1 with TRBJ2-3, with a possible D match to TRBD2 (6 bases). The CDR3 has 15 residues. CDR1 and CDR2 from the germline V gene are SGHRS and YFSETQ. V dropped 3 bases and J dropped 0 bases, with 11 bases sitting between them. DNA for the CDR3: TGCGCCAGCAGCTATGCAGGGACTAGCACAGATACGCAGTATTTT. Protein product: CASSYAGTSTDTQYF.

The chain is built from TRBV6-1 and TRBJ1-5; TRBD1 might be the D (6 bases). Germline values: CDR1 MNHNS, CDR2 SASEGT. The CDR3 is 16 amino acids. V gave up 5 bases and J gave up 0 bases, with 14 bases separating them. The CDR3 coding sequence is TGTGCCAGCAGTCCGACAGGCCAATATAGCAATCAGCCCCAGCATTTT. It specifies CASSPTGQYSNQPQHF.

The chain couples TRBV7-8 to TRBJ2-3; 13 bases match TRBD2. V gave up 6 bases and J gave up 4 bases; unmatched junction bases: 7. The CDR3 has 16 amino acids. CDR1 SGHVS and CDR2 FQNEAQ come from the germline V gene. The CDR3 region is CASRFGLAGVPDTQYF. CDR3 bases: TGTGCCAGCAGGTTCGGACTAGCGGGAGTCCCAGATACGCAGTATTTT.

This clone is labeled as medium-sized (0.01 to 0.1%). The V and J genes are TRBV2 and TRBJ2-1; D unclear. Trimming pared 5 bases from V and 5 bases from J, leaving 4 bases between. Germline V gene sequence: CDR1 SNHLY, CDR2 FYNNEI. CDR3 length: 11 residues. In nucleotides, the CDR3 is TGTGCCAGCAGTTACGACAATGAGCAGTTCTTC. It is translated as CASSYDNEQFF.

This chain joins TRBV29-1 and TRBJ2-7; 9 positions agree with TRBD1. The CDR3 contains 13 residues. The germline CDR1 and CDR2 sequences are SQVTM and ANQGSEA. This CDR3 is CIVPGQGAYEQYF. CDR3 coding DNA: TGCATCGTACCGGGACAGGGAGCCTACGAGCAGTACTTC.

This clone was observed a handful of times. This rearrangement joins TRBV7-2 to TRBJ1-1; TRBD1 matches 7 bases. Germline loops: CDR1 SGHTA, CDR2 FQGNSA. V lost 2 bases and J lost 0; bases outside the gene matches: 3. The CDR3 has 15 amino acids. CDR3 in amino acids: CASSLKGALNTEAFF. CDR3 DNA: TGTGCCAGCAGCTTAAAGGGGGCGTTGAACACTGAAGCTTTCTTT.

This clone has a handful of counts. The CDR3 DNA reads as TGTGCCAGCGCGGACAGGGAGGAATATGGCTACACCTTC. Its protein is CASADREEYGYTF. The chain carries TRBV6-1 and TRBJ1-2; TRBD1 matches at 8 bases. Germline V lookup: CDR1 MNHNS, CDR2 SASEGT. This CDR3 contains 13 residues. V was pared by 8 bases and J by 5 bases, with 7 bases of the junction left unmatched.

The V and J genes are TRBV30 and TRBJ2-3; TRBD1 agrees at 7 bases. After removal of 1 base from V and 2 bases from J, the junction contained 6 bases not matched to a gene. Germline values: CDR1 GTSNPN, CDR2 SVGIG (reference sequence). The CDR3 has 15 residues. The CDR3 loop reads CAWSDRGGFTDTQYF. The CDR3 region has the DNA TGTGCCTGGAGTGACAGGGGCGGATTCACAGATACGCAGTATTTT.

The rearrangement uses TRBV4-1 and TRBJ2-1; 8 bases match TRBD2. In germline, CDR1 is MGHRA, CDR2 YSYEKL. The junction had 2 bases not matched to a gene; V was cut back by 0 bases and J by 4 bases. This CDR3 is built from 15 residues. The CDR3 DNA sequence: TGCGCCAGCAGCCAAGACCCTAGCGGGTACAATGAGCAGTTCTTC. This sequence encodes CASSQDPSGYNEQFF.

The rearrangement uses TRBV11-2 and TRBJ2-5; TRBD2 matches at 14 bases. The junction had 12 bases not matched to a gene; V was cut back by 4 bases and J by 2 bases. From germline, CDR1 is SGHAT and CDR2 FQNNGV. This CDR3 spans 19 amino acids. In DNA form, the CDR3 reads TGTGCCAGCAGCTCGCAGCCGATACGACTAGCGGGGGGGCAAGAGACCCAGTACTTC. It is translated as CASSSQPIRLAGGQETQYF. The variable domain in full, with the rest retrieved from reference TRBV11-2 and TRBJ2-5, is EAGVAQSPRYKIIEKRQSVAFWCNPISGHATLYWYQQILGQGPKLLIQFQNNGVVDDSQLPKDRFSAERLKGVDSTLKIQPAKLEDSAVYLCASSSQPIRLAGGQETQYFGPGTRLLVL.